A single sample gave rise to the 14 T cell receptor beta chains below, sequenced in a study of cytomegalovirus exposure and HLA in healthy donors. It was with 60 Vbeta and 13 Jbeta primers that the PCR ran. Profiling relied on immunoSEQ multiplex PCR, and the TCRdb table lists in-frame clones only, not all of them. The sample holds about 110,000 clones, about 74% seen once. Sequencing was carried out using PBMCs. The receptors here all came from a female donor in good health and CMV-seropositive.

The chain links TRBV9 to TRBJ1-5; D may be TRBD1 (5 bases). The V gene's germline CDR1 is SGDLS and CDR2 YYNGEE. CDR3 size: 15 residues. Trimming cost V 4 bases and J 0 bases, with 11 bases left between them. CDR3 sequence reads: CASSPEGDSNQPQHF. In DNA form, the CDR3 reads TGTGCCAGCAGCCCCGAAGGGGATAGCAATCAGCCCCAGCATTTT.

This clone has a single count. This chain joins TRBV19 and TRBJ1-5; 11 positions match TRBD1. The length of the CDR3 is 17 residues. V gave up 5 bases and J gave up 1 base; unmatched junction bases: 7. The germline V gene has CDR1 LNHDA and CDR2 SQIVND (reference sequence). The CDR3: CASSGGQGVRSNQPQHF. The CDR3 nucleotides read TGTGCCAGTAGTGGGGGACAGGGGGTTAGGAGCAATCAGCCCCAGCATTTT. Drawing the rest from reference TRBV19 and TRBJ1-5, the complete variable domain is DGGITQSPKYLFRKEGQNVTLSCEQNLNHDAMYWYRQDPGQGLRLIYYSQIVNDFQKGDIAEGYSVSREKKESFPLTVTSAQKNPTAFYLCASSGGQGVRSNQPQHFGDGTRLSIL.

The CDR3 bases are TGTGCCAGCAGGACAGGGTCCCCTGGAAACACCATATATTTT. This encodes CASRTGSPGNTIYF. The V and J genes are TRBV6-4 and TRBJ1-3; 7 nucleotides align to TRBD1. The CDR3 loop spans 14 amino acids. Trimming removed 6 bases from V and 2 bases from J; junction bases left unmatched: 4. The V gene's germline CDR1 is MRHNA and CDR2 SNTAGT.

The V and J genes are TRBV4-2 and TRBJ2-7; TRBD2 matches 10 bases. CDR1 and CDR2 from the germline V gene are LGHNA and YNFKEQ. J was trimmed by 4 bases and V by 1 base; bases with no gene match: 4. The CDR3 sequence is 15 residues long. The CDR3 coding sequence is TGTGCCAGCAGCCAAGCCAATAGCGGGGGGTACGAGCAGTACTTC. Its protein product is CASSQANSGGYEQYF.

This chain links TRBV5-1 with TRBJ2-1; perhaps TRBD2 as D (7 bases). The CDR3 spans 16 residues. CDR1 SGHRS and CDR2 YFSETQ come from the germline V gene. The V end was cut by 0 bases, the J end by 2 bases, with 12 bases between. The DNA of the CDR3 is TGCGCCAGCAGCTTGGGAAGCGGGACAACCTACAATGAGCAGTTCTTC. Its protein product is CASSLGSGTTYNEQFF.

CDR3 nucleotide sequence: TGCAGCGCGCGACTAGCGGTCTACAATGAGCAGTTCTTC. Translating it yields CSARLAVYNEQFF. V and J are TRBV29-1 and TRBJ2-1, with 9 nucleotides matching TRBD2. Germline assignment: CDR1 SQVTM and CDR2 ANQGSEA. V was pared by 7 bases and J by 3 bases, with 4 bases of the junction left unmatched. The CDR3 spans 13 residues.

The rearrangement links TRBV5-6 to TRBJ1-4; tentatively, D is TRBD1 (6 bases). CDR1 and CDR2 from the germline V gene are SGHDT and YYEEEE. Trimming stripped 0 bases from V and 11 bases from J, with 8 bases between. This CDR3 has 12 residues. CDR3 region: CASSLEGGKLFF. The CDR3 DNA sequence: TGTGCCAGCAGCTTGGAGGGGGGGAAACTGTTTTTT.

This rearrangement joins TRBV7-3 to TRBJ2-1; TRBD2 agrees at 9 bases. This CDR3 has 14 amino acids. Trimming took 3 bases from V and 7 from J; bases not matched to a gene: 4. CDR1 is SGHTA, CDR2 FQGTGA, per germline. The CDR3 DNA is TGTGCCAGCAGCTTCAGCGGGGGGTTGAATGAGCAGTTCTTC. Translated, it gives CASSFSGGLNEQFF.

The gene calls are TRBV6-1 and TRBJ1-1; 9 bases map to TRBD1. Germline V CDR1 and CDR2: MNHNS, SASEGT. Trimming removed 6 bases from V and 2 bases from J; junction bases left unmatched: 4. The CDR3 spans 14 residues. CDR3 amino acids: CASSRDRANTEAFF. The CDR3 region has the DNA TGTGCCAGCAGCCGGGACAGGGCCAACACTGAAGCTTTCTTT.

This clone has a single count. V usage is TRBV5-1 and J usage is TRBJ1-5, with 9 bases aligning to TRBD1. CDR3 size: 18 residues. V lost 4 bases, J lost 0 bases, and 11 bases stayed unmatched. CDR1 and CDR2 (germline): SGHRS, YFSETQ. The CDR3 reads CASSPGTGWDYSNQPQHF. The CDR3 nucleotides read TGCGCCAGCAGCCCCGGGACAGGGTGGGACTATAGCAATCAGCCCCAGCATTTT.

The chain uses TRBV15 and TRBJ1-4; unclear D gene. This CDR3 region has 15 residues. Germline CDR1 LNHNV, CDR2 YYDKDF (reference sequence). Trimming pared 0 bases from V and 2 bases from J, leaving 7 bases between. In DNA, the CDR3 is TGTGCCACCAGCAGAGATACCGGGACTAATGAAAAACTGTTTTTT. Its protein product is CATSRDTGTNEKLFF.

The J gene is TRBJ1-2, the V gene TRBV7-2; 8 bases are shared with TRBD1. This CDR3 contains 15 residues. Germline lookup yields CDR1 SGHTA and CDR2 FQGNSA. V lost 3 bases to trimming and J lost 6 bases; unmatched junction nucleotides: 9. CDR3 nucleotide sequence: TGTGCCAGCAGCTTCCAGGGGGCGACTCGCGATGGCTACACCTTC. It yields the protein CASSFQGATRDGYTF.

The chain is built from TRBV30 and TRBJ2-3; 9 positions agree with TRBD2. The CDR3 sequence is 15 residues long. Germline CDR1 reads GTSNPN; CDR2 reads SVGIG (reference sequence). V shed 4 bases, J shed 5 bases, and the junction held 10 bases outside the gene matches. The CDR3 DNA is TGTGCCTGGATTAAGGCGGGGGGGCGGGTAGATACGCAGTATTTT. Amino acids: CAWIKAGGRVDTQYF.

The chain recombines TRBV5-1 with TRBJ2-2; D is undetermined. In germline, CDR1 is SGHRS, CDR2 YFSETQ. With 0 bases removed from V and 1 base from J, the gap between germline ends came to 10 bases. The CDR3 consists of 16 residues. The CDR3 here is CASSLEAAVNTGELFF. The CDR3 DNA reads as TGCGCCAGCAGCTTGGAAGCCGCTGTGAACACCGGGGAGCTGTTTTTT.